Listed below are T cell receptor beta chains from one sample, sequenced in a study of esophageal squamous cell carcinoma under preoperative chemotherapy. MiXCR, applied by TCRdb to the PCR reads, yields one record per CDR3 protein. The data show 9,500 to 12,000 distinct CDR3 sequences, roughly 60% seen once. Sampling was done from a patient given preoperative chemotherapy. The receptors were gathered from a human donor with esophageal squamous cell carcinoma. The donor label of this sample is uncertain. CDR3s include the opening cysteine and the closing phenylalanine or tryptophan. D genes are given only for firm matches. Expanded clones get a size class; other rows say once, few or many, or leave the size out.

CDR3: CASSLEGGSREQYF
DNA: TGTGCCAGCAGCTTAGAGGGCGGGAGCCGGGAGCAGTACTTC
J: TRBJ2-7
size: -
D: TRBD2
V: TRBV7-6

CDR3: CASSLPAREQQYF
DNA: TGTGCCAGCAGTTTACCTGCCCGGGAGCAGCAGTATTTC
J: TRBJ2-1
size: -
D: -
V: TRBV27

CDR3: CASSFPNTGELFF
DNA: TGTGCCAGCAGTTTCCCTAACACCGGGGAGCTGTTTTTT
J: TRBJ2-2
size: -
D: -
V: TRBV27

CDR3: CASSYSGERGLPHEQFF
DNA: TGTGCCAGCAGTTACTCGGGGGAGAGGGGGCTCCCCCATGAGCAGTTCTTC
J: TRBJ2-1
size: -
D: -
V: TRBV7-9

CDR3: CASRYSGGGDTDTQYF
DNA: TGTGCCAGCAGGTACTCGGGGGGGGGTGATACAGATACGCAGTATTTT
J: TRBJ2-3
size: -
D: TRBD2
V: TRBV6-5

CDR3: CASSLGTVSQETQYF
DNA: TGCGCCAGCAGCTTGGGGACAGTAAGCCAAGAGACCCAGTACTTC
J: TRBJ2-5
size: -
D: -
V: TRBV5-1

CDR3: CASPGNTGELFF
DNA: TGTGCTAGCCCGGGAAACACCGGGGAGCTGTTTTTT
J: TRBJ2-2
size: medium-sized
D: -
V: TRBV7-7

CDR3: CASSELYRGKAFF
DNA: TGCGCCAGCAGTGAGTTATACAGGGGGAAAGCTTTCTTT
J: TRBJ1-1
size: -
D: TRBD1
V: TRBV10-1

CDR3: CASSTGHTLYEQYF
DNA: TGTGCCAGCAGTACCGGACATACCCTCTACGAGCAGTACTTC
J: TRBJ2-7
size: -
D: -
V: TRBV6-1

CDR3: CASSFLNSGKGDQYF
DNA: TGTGCCAGCAGTTTCCTCAATAGCGGGAAAGGGGACCAGTACTTC
J: TRBJ2-5
size: -
D: TRBD2
V: TRBV27

CDR3: CASSRGAGGWGEDTQYF
DNA: TGTGCCAGCAGCCGCGGAGCGGGAGGATGGGGGGAAGATACTCAGTATTTC
J: TRBJ2-3
size: -
D: TRBD2
V: TRBV7-2

CDR3: CAGRANNGELFF
DNA: TGTGCGGGCAGGGCGAACAACGGGGAGCTGTTTTTC
J: TRBJ2-2
size: -
D: -
V: TRBV6-1